The sequence of this TCR beta chain was determined in a study of blood T cell repertoires in COVID-19. Using immunoSEQ multiplex PCR, the repertoire was profiled, and TCRdb retains in-frame clones only, with some absent. The table records 180,000 or so clones, about 82% of them present only once. Clinical history as reported by participants underpinned cohort assignment. This CDR3 has 13 amino acids. J gave up 6 bases and V 7 bases, and 7 bases lay outside the gene matches. The receptor's source is a man aged 35 to 55 with acute COVID-19. The sequenced sample was PBMCs or T cells enriched from blood (not recorded which). The chain has TRBV12-3 or TRBV12-4 and TRBJ2-7, with 9 bases identical to TRBD1. CDR3 in DNA: TGTGCCAGCAAGACAGGGGGGCTGTTCGAGCAGTACTTC. Its protein is CASKTGGLFEQYF.